The 32 T cell receptor beta chains below all came from one sample that was sequenced in a study of T cells in Graves' hyperthyroidism and ophthalmopathy. TCR beta CDR3 regions were amplified from RNA. The HTBI primer set was used in a first-round RT-PCR of the TCR CDR3. TCRdb fed the multiplex PCR reads into MiXCR, producing one record per CDR3 protein. The table includes approximately 720,000 distinct CDR3 sequences, approximately 18% detected once. Material: blood. The receptor set was obtained from a woman between 45 and 65 years old with Graves' hyperthyroidism that later progressed to Graves' ophthalmopathy.

Only a few counts were recorded for this clonotype. V usage is TRBV12-3 or TRBV12-4 and J usage is TRBJ1-2, with D tentatively TRBD1 (5 bases). The CDR3 extends over 15 amino acids. Deletions cut 3 bases from V and 8 bases from J, with 19 bases between. The CDR3 sequence: CASSFGGTGVSGYTF. The DNA of the CDR3 is TGTGCCAGCAGTTTTGGTGGGACGGGTGTAAGCGGCTACACCTTC.

This clonotype was seen only a few times. The genes are TRBV6-9 and TRBJ2-2; the D is unclear. The CDR3 extends over 12 amino acids. Trimming left V 4 bases short and J 10 bases short, with 10 bases between. Germline CDR1 is MNHGY and CDR2 is SVAAGI. CDR3 amino acids: CASSFGTTELFF. The CDR3 nucleotides are TGTGCCAGCAGTTTCGGCACCACGGAGCTGTTTTTT.

This clonotype was seen repeatedly, ten times or more. V and J are TRBV5-1 and TRBJ1-2; D may be TRBD1 (5 bases). CDR1 is SGHRS, CDR2 YFSETQ, per germline. CDR3 length equals 13 residues. Trimming took 4 bases from V and 4 from J, leaving 11 bases between them. CDR3 sequence: CASSPGHPYGYTF. As DNA, the CDR3 is TGCGCCAGCAGCCCAGGACACCCCTATGGCTACACCTTC.

This chain links TRBV6-1 with TRBJ1-5; the D gene is possibly TRBD1 (6 bases). The length of the CDR3 is 13 residues. Per the germline V gene, CDR1 is MNHNS and CDR2 is SASEGT. V was pared by 8 bases and J by 2 bases, with 10 bases between. The CDR3 region is CASGGQGNQPQHF. CDR3 coding DNA: TGTGCCAGCGGGGGGCAGGGCAATCAGCCCCAGCATTTT.

This clonotype was detected only a few times. The chain carries TRBV29-1 and TRBJ1-1, with 8 nucleotides matching TRBD1. The CDR3 totals 13 residues. With V trimmed by 6 bases and J by 1 base, 4 bases remained unmatched. Germline assignment: CDR1 SQVTM and CDR2 ANQGSEA. The CDR3 DNA is TGCAGCGTCCGACAGGGGTCGAACACTGAAGCTTTCTTT. This translates into CSVRQGSNTEAFF.

This clonotype was recorded a few times. This chain connects TRBV2 to TRBJ2-5, with D hard to call. The CDR3 totals 12 residues. V was clipped by 8 bases and J by 5 bases, with 12 bases between them. Germline V gene data show CDR1 as SNHLY and CDR2 as FYNNEI. CDR3 sequence reads: CASLLGWETQYF. In nucleotides, the CDR3 is TGTGCCAGCCTCCTAGGGTGGGAGACCCAGTACTTC. Using reference TRBV2 and TRBJ2-5 for the parts outside the CDR3, the full variable domain is EPEVTQTPSHQVTQMGQEVILRCVPISNHLYFYWYRQILGQKVEFLVSFYNNEISEKSEIFDDQFSVERPDGSNFTLKIRSTKLEDSAMYFCASLLGWETQYFGPGTRLLVL.

The chain uses TRBV12-3 or TRBV12-4 and TRBJ2-3, with D hard to call. V lost 5 bases and J 2 bases, leaving 11 bases between the germline ends. The CDR3 length is 14 residues. The DNA of the CDR3 is TGTGCCAGCAGTGTAACGGGTCACACAGATACGCAGTATTTT. As protein: CASSVTGHTDTQYF.

This clonotype has only a few counts. The chain couples TRBV10-3 to TRBJ1-1, with D tentatively TRBD1 (5 bases). The CDR3 has 13 residues. Trimming cost V 6 bases and J 5 bases, with 13 bases left between them. CDR1 and CDR2 (germline): ENHRY, SYGVKD. In nucleotides, the CDR3 is TGTGCCATCAGGGGGGACTTGGAAACTGAAGCTTTCTTT. This translates into CAIRGDLETEAFF.

J is TRBJ1-5 and V is TRBV6-5, with a possible D match to TRBD1 (5 bases). Looked up from germline, CDR1 is MNHEY and CDR2 is SVGAGI. The CDR3 totals 13 residues. The V and J ends lost 2 bases and 10 bases respectively, with 12 bases between them. The CDR3 bases are TGTGCCAGCAGTTACCAGGGACTGGGCCCCCAGCATTTT. Encoded protein: CASSYQGLGPQHF.

There are many counts of this clonotype. The V call is TRBV7-3, the J call TRBJ2-7; D call uncertain. The length of the CDR3 is 13 residues. From germline, CDR1 is SGHTA and CDR2 FQGTGA. Trimming took off 4 bases at V and 7 bases at J, with 14 bases between the two ends. CDR3 protein: CASSSLRDSEQYF. DNA for the CDR3: TGTGCCAGCAGCTCACTCCGCGATTCGGAGCAGTACTTC. Combining the CDR3 with reference TRBV7-3 and TRBJ2-7 gives the whole variable domain GAGVSQTPSNKVTEKGKYVELRCDPISGHTALYWYRQSLGQGPEFLIYFQGTGAADDSGLPNDRFFAVRPEGSVSTLKIQRTERGDSAVYLCASSSLRDSEQYFGPGTRLTVT.

V and J are TRBV18 and TRBJ1-4, with D perhaps matching TRBD1 (6 bases). There are 14 residues in the CDR3. Trimming took 3 bases from V and 5 from J, leaving 10 bases between them. Germline values: CDR1 KGHSH, CDR2 LQKENI. In DNA form, the CDR3 reads TGTGCCAGCTCACCTTACAGGGCCAATGAAAAACTGTTTTTT. Its protein is CASSPYRANEKLFF.

This clonotype was counted many times. The CDR3 is CASSLGGGLIQETQYF. CDR3 DNA: TGTGCCAGCAGCTTAGGCGGGGGCCTTATCCAAGAGACCCAGTACTTC. The chain carries TRBV7-9 and TRBJ2-5, with D tentatively TRBD2 (7 bases). CDR3 length: 16 residues. Trimming shortened V by 1 base and J by 1 base, and 13 bases separated the two germline ends. CDR1 is SEHNR, CDR2 FQNEAQ, per germline (reference sequence).

This clonotype was detected many times. This chain uses TRBV6-1 with TRBJ1-6; TRBD1 matches 7 bases. There are 15 residues in the CDR3. CDR1 is MNHNS and CDR2 is SASEGT in the germline V gene. V shed 4 bases and J 7 bases; nucleotides not matched to a gene: 7. The CDR3 spells CASSGRTGWNSPLHF. For the CDR3, the DNA is TGTGCCAGCAGTGGACGGACAGGATGGAATTCACCCCTCCACTTT.

This clonotype was picked up one time. The chain carries TRBV20-1 and TRBJ1-5; 9 nucleotides line up with TRBD1. CDR3 size: 14 residues. Trimming removed 3 bases from V and 4 bases from J; junction bases left unmatched: 4. CDR1 is DFQATT and CDR2 is SNEGSKA in the germline V gene (reference sequence). CDR3 amino acids: CSARAGTGNQPQHF. The CDR3 bases are TGCAGTGCTAGGGCCGGGACAGGGAATCAGCCCCAGCATTTT.

The J gene is TRBJ2-7, the V gene TRBV3-1, with 8 positions matching TRBD2. The CDR3 covers 15 residues. Losses at the gene ends were 1 base for V and 0 bases for J; bases not matched to a gene: 2. In germline, CDR1 is LGHDT, CDR2 YNNKEL (reference sequence). The CDR3 coding sequence is TGTGCCAGCAGCCAAGTAGCGGGGTCCTCCTACGAGCAGTACTTC. Encoded protein: CASSQVAGSSYEQYF.

Of note for this clonotype: This may arise from a read error, as a much more abundant clone is one base away. V usage is TRBV6-1 and J usage is TRBJ1-2; tentative D call: TRBD1 (5 bases). This CDR3 is built from 15 residues. Germline-derived CDR1 and CDR2 are MNHNS and SASEGT. Here the CDR3 DNA reads TGTGTCAGCAGTGACCCCGGCGGCAGGGCCTATGGCTACACCTTC. Protein product: CVSSDPGGRAYGYTF.

This clonotype was picked up many times. The V call is TRBV27, the J call TRBJ1-1; D possibly corresponds to TRBD1 (5 bases). Germline CDR1 MNHEY, CDR2 SMNVEV (reference sequence). The length of the CDR3 is 16 residues. V was clipped by 0 bases and J by 2 bases, with 13 bases between them. The CDR3 DNA sequence: TGTGCCAGCAGTTTATCGCCGCAGGGCACCAACACTGAAGCTTTCTTT. Its translation is CASSLSPQGTNTEAFF.

The chain combines TRBV19 with TRBJ2-5; D uncertain. The CDR3 has 14 residues. Germline loops: CDR1 LNHDA, CDR2 SQIVND (reference sequence). The germline V and J ends were trimmed by 4 bases and 1 base, with 10 bases remaining between them. This CDR3 reads CASSRAGPQETQYF. The DNA of the CDR3 is TGTGCCAGTAGTAGGGCCGGTCCCCAAGAGACCCAGTACTTC.

This clonotype turned up a few times. The chain recombines TRBV7-9 with TRBJ2-5; no definite D call. The CDR3 has 15 amino acids. The germline gives CDR1 SEHNR, CDR2 FQNEAQ (reference sequence). The ends were cut back, 2 bases at V and 0 bases at J, with 10 bases in the middle. The CDR3 DNA follows: TGTGCCAGCAGCTTACTTAGGCGGTACCAAGAGACCCAGTACTTC. It yields the protein CASSLLRRYQETQYF.

In this sample, this clonotype turned up a few times. This chain connects TRBV5-1 to TRBJ1-6; the match to TRBD1 covers 7 bases. Losses at the gene ends were 0 bases for V and 3 bases for J; bases not matched to a gene: 3. Germline V gives CDR1 SGHRS, CDR2 YFSETQ. The CDR3 loop spans 16 amino acids. CDR3 bases: TGCGCCAGCAGCTTGGACAGGGGCGTCTATAATTCACCCCTCCACTTT. It codes for CASSLDRGVYNSPLHF.

This clonotype has ten or more counts. The J gene is TRBJ1-5, the V gene TRBV12-3 or TRBV12-4; possible D gene TRBD1, 5 bases. V lost 2 bases and J lost 6, with 14 bases in between. The CDR3 is 15 residues long. In DNA form, the CDR3 reads TGTGCCAGCAGTTTACGCAGGGCGGTCGGTCAGCCCCAGCATTTT. Residues: CASSLRRAVGQPQHF.

This clonotype has a handful of counts. The chain recombines TRBV19 with TRBJ2-5, with 13 bases fitting TRBD2. The V gene's germline CDR1 is LNHDA and CDR2 SQIVND (reference sequence). The length of the CDR3 is 16 residues. Trimming removed 5 bases from V and 5 bases from J; junction bases left unmatched: 8. This CDR3 is CASSPLGLAGMETQYF. The CDR3 region has the DNA TGTGCCAGTAGTCCCCTGGGACTAGCGGGGATGGAGACCCAGTACTTC.

This clonotype was seen many times. This chain joins TRBV6-1 and TRBJ1-1; 7 bases map to TRBD1. Germline V gives CDR1 MNHNS, CDR2 SASEGT. The CDR3 contains 14 residues. V gave up 5 bases and J gave up 4 bases; unmatched junction bases: 7. The CDR3 loop is CASSSPGGSTEAFF. CDR3 DNA sequence: TGTGCCAGCAGTTCTCCAGGGGGGAGCACTGAAGCTTTCTTT.

In its sample, this clonotype was seen many times. The CDR3 here is CATSRDYTAAGGIMNTEAFF. For the CDR3, the DNA is TGTGCCACCAGCAGAGATTATACGGCAGCCGGGGGGATTATGAACACTGAAGCTTTCTTT. The V gene is TRBV15, the J gene TRBJ1-1, with D tentatively TRBD1 (5 bases). This CDR3 has 20 residues. Germline V CDR1 and CDR2: LNHNV, YYDKDF (reference sequence). V was shortened by 0 bases and J by 0 bases, with 23 bases between the two germline ends.

This clonotype occurred many times. J is TRBJ2-7 and V is TRBV3-1; 8 positions match TRBD2. Germline values: CDR1 LGHDT, CDR2 YNNKEL (reference sequence). With 5 bases clipped from V and 4 bases from J, the junction kept 7 bases outside the gene matches. The CDR3 covers 14 residues. In DNA, the CDR3 is TGTGCCAGCAGCAAGCGCGGGGGGCCGTACGAGCAGTACTTC. Translating it yields CASSKRGGPYEQYF.

This clonotype has more than one count but fewer than ten. The chain is built from TRBV12-3 or TRBV12-4 and TRBJ2-2; perhaps TRBD2 as D (6 bases). V was clipped by 1 base and J by 7 bases, with 16 bases between them. The CDR3 has 16 amino acids. This CDR3 reads CASSLVGASAYGELFF. The CDR3 DNA follows: TGTGCCAGCAGTTTAGTCGGGGCTAGCGCGTACGGGGAGCTGTTTTTT.

J is TRBJ1-6 and V is TRBV7-9; perhaps TRBD1 as D (6 bases). The V gene's germline CDR1 is SEHNR and CDR2 FQNEAQ (reference sequence). This CDR3 comprises 15 residues. V lost 1 base to trimming and J lost 7 bases, with 11 bases between them. The CDR3 is CASSLGDRSNSPLHF. The CDR3 coding sequence is TGTGCCAGCAGCTTAGGCGACAGGTCAAATTCACCCCTCCACTTT.

The V gene is TRBV20-1, the J gene TRBJ2-7; 7 nucleotides align to TRBD2. The germline gives CDR1 DFQATT, CDR2 SNEGSKA (reference sequence). V lost 6 bases to trimming and J lost 5 bases; unmatched junction nucleotides: 10. The CDR3 runs to 13 residues. The CDR3 loop reads CSAAPPGGNEQYF. The DNA of the CDR3 is TGCAGTGCCGCCCCCCCCGGGGGGAACGAGCAGTACTTC.

This clonotype was counted at least ten times. This rearrangement joins TRBV6-6 to TRBJ2-7, with D unclear. Germline values: CDR1 MNHNY, CDR2 SVGAGI (reference sequence). This CDR3 is 15 amino acids long. Trimming shortened V by 2 bases and J by 3 bases, and 14 bases separated the two germline ends. The CDR3 sequence: CASSYRQTINYEQYF. In DNA form, the CDR3 reads TGTGCCAGCAGTTACCGGCAGACAATTAACTACGAGCAGTACTTC.

The V gene is TRBV20-1, the J gene TRBJ1-1; TRBD1 is a possible D gene (5 bases). CDR1 and CDR2 from the germline V gene are DFQATT and SNEGSKA (reference sequence). The V end was cut by 3 bases, the J end by 6 bases, with 17 bases between. The CDR3 runs to 14 residues. The CDR3 protein is CSASFGAEGAEAFF. CDR3 in DNA: TGCAGTGCTAGCTTCGGGGCGGAAGGCGCTGAAGCTTTCTTT.

Comments on this clonotype: It may be a read error: a sequence one base away is much more abundant. V is TRBV20-1 and J is TRBJ2-3; D unclear. The CDR3 length is 15 residues. The V gene's germline CDR1 is DFQATT and CDR2 SNEGSKA (reference sequence). V lost 6 bases, J lost 0 bases, and 16 bases lay in between. The DNA of the CDR3 is TGCAGTGCCCCGAGGCCAGCAGCTAGCACAGATACGCAGTATTTT. Protein product: CSAPRPAASTDTQYF.

This clonotype was counted at least ten times. The rearrangement uses TRBV6-1 and TRBJ1-4; 7 positions agree with TRBD1. The CDR3 runs 14 residues. Per the germline V gene, CDR1 is MNHNS and CDR2 is SASEGT. Unmatched junction bases numbered 4, after V lost 6 bases and J lost 3 bases. The CDR3 DNA reads as TGTGCCAGCAGAACCGGGACAGCTAATGAAAAACTGTTTTTT. Its protein product is CASRTGTANEKLFF.